This T cell receptor beta chain came from a study of T cell repertoires in cytomegalovirus infection (dated by TCRdb to between 2018 and 2020). Context from the whole study: The HLA type of each donor mattered for the analysis, because public TCR beta signatures pointed to carriage of CMV infection along with the matching HLA type.

Sequenced on an Illumina HiSeq 1500. Using fastp at Q25 and MiXCR, TCRdb reprocessed the public reads and kept productive beta chains. Every CDR3 protein is listed once, alongside the most common genes and DNA of its rows. This sample lists just under 550,000 distinct CDR3 sequences; approximately 25% were detected once. The top ten clones comprise approximately 13% of the sample. What the work shows at the level of the full study, not this receptor alone: The ex vivo response was dominated by HLA-C-restricted CMV-specific TCR beta clonotypes, which also provided the single most frequent clonotype in two of eight donors. Cumulative frequency of public TCR beta family members discriminated carriers of CMV infection plus the relevant HLA type in this cohort and an independent roughly 340-donor cohort.

Notes on this clonotype: The antigen this receptor binds is unknown. No much larger clone is present one base from it, and per-base qualities are unavailable.

V sheds 6 bases and J sheds 4 bases, leaving 15 bases between their ends. CDR1 LGHNT and CDR2 FRNRAP are derived from the germline V gene. The cysteine opens and the phenylalanine closes a CDR3 of 14 amino acids. Solely the CDR3 DNA is kept, with 42 bases framed from the first base. The chain joins TRBV12-5 to TRBJ1-2, and TRBD1 may be the D gene, going by 5 matching bases. Sequencing input: PBMCs. The receptor was derived from a human donor in good health (CMV status not recorded). Some clones in this sample may be carry-over from other donors' samples. The DNA reads TGTGCTAGTGGCCGTGGGACGGTTGCCTATGGCTACACCTTC. It is translated as CASGRGTVAYGYTF.